The 25 T cell receptor beta chains presented below share a single source sample, sequenced in a study of CD8 T cells in ankylosing spondylitis. From the 5' RACE reads, TCRdb called clonotypes with MiXCR, one entry per CDR3 protein. This sample has about 800,000 distinct CDR3 sequences, with over 9.5% found just once. No cognate antigen is known for these TCRs. Whole-study results and caveats: Fewer than ten highly homologous variants made up a TCR beta motif, and this motif appeared characteristic of ankylosing spondylitis blood.

What was sequenced was blood, either unsorted or a sorted T cell fraction (not recorded which). These receptors were collected from a male donor with ankylosing spondylitis.

The chain employs TRBV5-1 and TRBJ2-2, with D hard to call. Germline CDR1 reads SGHRS; CDR2 reads YFSETQ. The length of the CDR3 is 15 residues. The V end lost 3 bases, the J end lost 1 base, and 10 bases lay between the germline ends. In nucleotides, the CDR3 is TGCGCCAGCAGCTCGGACGGGTTGAACACCGGGGAGCTGTTTTTT. As protein: CASSSDGLNTGELFF.

This clonotype appeared a few times. The V gene is TRBV6-2 or TRBV6-3, the J gene TRBJ1-1, with D hard to call. V lost 7 bases and J lost 3, with 21 bases in between. This CDR3 comprises 16 residues. From germline, CDR1 is MNHEY and CDR2 SVGEGT. DNA of the CDR3: TGTGCCAGCAATGGTCCGTGGTATAACGGGGACACTGAAGCTTTCTTT. Amino acids: CASNGPWYNGDTEAFF.

CDR3 nucleotide sequence: TGCGCCAGCAGCCAAACAGGTGCAGGCCCCTACGAGCAGTACTTC. Protein product: CASSQTGAGPYEQYF. V gene TRBV4-3 combines with J gene TRBJ2-7, with TRBD1 as a possible D gene (5 bases). The CDR3 is 15 amino acids. V gave up 2 bases and J gave up 2 bases, with 13 bases separating them. The V gene's germline CDR1 is LGHNA and CDR2 YSLEER.

In this sample, this clonotype turned up a few times. This chain uses TRBV18 with TRBJ1-5; D not certain. The germline CDR1 and CDR2 sequences are KGHSH and LQKENI. This CDR3 is built from 12 residues. Between the trimmed V and J ends, which lost 3 bases and 9 bases, there was a span of 9 bases. For the CDR3, the DNA is TGTGCCAGCTCACCCCAAGGGTGGCCCCAGCATTTT. Its protein product is CASSPQGWPQHF.

The chain's CDR3 is CASRQQGEETQYF. The CDR3 coding sequence is TGTGCCAGCAGACAACAGGGCGAAGAGACCCAGTACTTC. The chain carries TRBV5-4 and TRBJ2-5, with a possible D match to TRBD1 (6 bases). This CDR3 is 13 amino acids long. Germline-derived CDR1 and CDR2 are SGHNT and YYREEE (reference sequence). V was trimmed by 5 bases and J by 3 bases, leaving 11 bases between them.

To note about this clonotype: The CDR3 does not close with the conserved phenylalanine or tryptophan, likely indicating a read error. The chain links TRBV20-1 to TRBJ2-3, with D perhaps TRBD1 or TRBD2 (6 bases each). From germline, CDR1 is DFQATT and CDR2 SNEGSKA (reference sequence). V was shortened by 2 bases and J by 8 bases, with 17 bases between the two germline ends. The CDR3 loop spans 14 amino acids. Here the CDR3 reads CSARNGGPQGTQYL. The DNA of the CDR3 is TGCAGTGCTAGAAACGGGGGCCCCCAGGGTACGCAGTATCTT.

This clonotype has only a few counts. The chain links TRBV7-9 to TRBJ1-2; no definite D call. Germline V gene lookup returns CDR1 SEHNR and CDR2 FQNEAQ (reference sequence). CDR3 size: 12 residues. V was trimmed by 2 bases and J by 4 bases, leaving 5 bases between them. This chain's CDR3 is CASSLTPYGYTF. CDR3 nucleotide sequence: TGTGCCAGCAGCTTAACCCCCTATGGCTACACCTTC.

This sequence joins TRBV20-1 and TRBJ1-4; TRBD1 agrees at 7 bases. After removal of 5 bases from V and 9 bases from J, the junction contained 6 bases not matched to a gene. Germline V lookup: CDR1 DFQATT, CDR2 SNEGSKA (reference sequence). The CDR3 covers 12 residues. The CDR3 DNA reads as TGCAGTGCTCGACAGGGTGATCAAAAACTGTTTTTT. It specifies CSARQGDQKLFF.

This clonotype was counted between two and nine times. The rearrangement joins TRBV7-2 to TRBJ2-1; D unresolved. The CDR3 is made up of 14 amino acids. Per the germline V gene, CDR1 is SGHTA and CDR2 is FQGNSA. The germline V and J ends were trimmed by 0 bases and 2 bases, with 5 bases remaining between them. The CDR3 DNA reads as TGTGCCAGCAGCTTAGCGACACCCTACAATGAGCAGTTCTTC. Translation gives CASSLATPYNEQFF.

This clonotype was counted at least ten times. The CDR3 sequence: CSARDSGDFSVQPQHF. The CDR3 nucleotides read TGCAGTGCTAGAGATTCCGGGGATTTCTCGGTTCAGCCCCAGCATTTT. The V and J genes are TRBV20-1 and TRBJ1-5; D not resolved. CDR1 is DFQATT and CDR2 is SNEGSKA in the germline V gene (reference sequence). This CDR3 is 16 amino acids long. V lost 0 bases, J lost 6 bases, and 18 bases lay in between.

This clonotype was observed a few times. The chain has TRBV20-1 and TRBJ2-3; no definite D call. Germline V CDR1 and CDR2: DFQATT, SNEGSKA (reference sequence). The CDR3 length is 12 residues. Trimming shortened V by 7 bases and J by 3 bases, and 11 bases separated the two germline ends. As DNA, the CDR3 is TGCAGTGTGCTCCTATGGACAGATACGCAGTATTTT. Amino acids: CSVLLWTDTQYF.

V is TRBV2 and J is TRBJ2-7, with 7 bases aligning to TRBD2. The trim removed 5 bases at V and 6 bases at J, leaving 7 bases unmatched. From germline, CDR1 is SNHLY and CDR2 FYNNEI. This CDR3 spans 13 amino acids. CDR3 bases: TGTGCCAGCAGTTTGGGGGGGGATGGCGAGCAGTACTTC. This sequence encodes CASSLGGDGEQYF. Full variable domain (rest looked up from reference TRBV2 and TRBJ2-7): EPEVTQTPSHQVTQMGQEVILRCVPISNHLYFYWYRQILGQKVEFLVSFYNNEISEKSEIFDDQFSVERPDGSNFTLKIRSTKLEDSAMYFCASSLGGDGEQYFGPGTRLTVT.

In this sample, this clonotype turned up many times. The chain is built from TRBV20-1 and TRBJ1-5; TRBD1 agrees at 7 bases. V shed 4 bases and J 4 bases; nucleotides not matched to a gene: 10. This CDR3 has 15 amino acids. Germline V lookup: CDR1 DFQATT, CDR2 SNEGSKA (reference sequence). The CDR3 here is CSATRDSLGNQPQHF. The CDR3 DNA reads TGCAGTGCTACGAGGGACAGCCTGGGGAATCAGCCCCAGCATTTT.

The chain joins TRBV10-3 to TRBJ2-7, with 8 positions matching TRBD1. This CDR3 comprises 13 residues. Germline lookup yields CDR1 ENHRY and CDR2 SYGVKD. Trimming removed 0 bases from V and 10 bases from J; junction bases left unmatched: 5. CDR3 in amino acids: CAISESETGDQYF. CDR3 coding DNA: TGTGCCATCAGTGAGTCTGAGACAGGGGACCAGTACTTC.

The CDR3 DNA reads as TGTGCCAGCAGTTTAGAAGGCCTCAAAGGGTTCTTC. Residues: CASSLEGLKGFF. The V and J genes are TRBV12-3 or TRBV12-4 and TRBJ2-1; D is undetermined. This CDR3 is built from 12 residues. Trimming pared 1 base from V and 15 bases from J, leaving 13 bases between.

The J gene is TRBJ2-7, the V gene TRBV28; D ambiguous. Germline CDR1 is MDHEN and CDR2 is SYDVKM. Between the trimmed V and J ends, which lost 4 bases and 6 bases, there was a span of 7 bases. The CDR3 covers 11 residues. The CDR3 loop is CASSSYREQYF. The CDR3 bases are TGTGCCAGCAGTTCCTACCGCGAGCAGTACTTC. Full variable domain (missing parts from reference TRBV28 and TRBJ2-7): DVKVTQSSRYLVKRTGEKVFLECVQDMDHENMFWYRQDPGLGLRLIYFSYDVKMKEKGDIPEGYSVSREKKERFSLILESASTNQTSMYLCASSSYREQYFGPGTRLTVT.

The chain is built from TRBV20-1 and TRBJ2-5; the match to TRBD2 covers 8 bases. CDR3 length: 17 residues. J gave up 1 base and V 0 bases, and 10 bases lay outside the gene matches. The V gene's germline CDR1 is DFQATT and CDR2 SNEGSKA (reference sequence). CDR3 sequence: CSARDRLAGGFQETQYF. CDR3 coding DNA: TGCAGTGCTAGAGATCGGCTAGCGGGTGGGTTCCAAGAGACCCAGTACTTC.

This clonotype was seen once. The J gene is TRBJ2-2, the V gene TRBV19; D ambiguous. Germline V gene lookup returns CDR1 LNHDA and CDR2 SQIVND (reference sequence). Trimming removed 2 bases from V and 5 bases from J, with 9 bases in between. This CDR3 is built from 14 residues. Written as DNA, the CDR3 is TGTGCCAGTAGTATAAGGGTCAATACCGGGGAGCTGTTTTTT. This sequence encodes CASSIRVNTGELFF.

At least ten counts were recorded for this clonotype. The chain is built from TRBV7-2 and TRBJ2-5; 15 bases fit TRBD2. V gave up 5 bases and J gave up 6 bases; unmatched junction bases: 7. Germline CDR1 reads SGHTA; CDR2 reads FQGNSA. CDR3 length: 16 residues. The CDR3 DNA follows: TGTGCCAGCAGCGACCGCGGACTAGCGGGAGGGAAGACCCAGTACTTC. This sequence encodes CASSDRGLAGGKTQYF.

V usage is TRBV18 and J usage is TRBJ1-1, with D maybe TRBD1 (5 bases). The CDR3 has 14 residues. CDR1 and CDR2 from the germline V gene are KGHSH and LQKENI. The ends were cut back, 3 bases at V and 10 bases at J, with 18 bases in the middle. CDR3 sequence: CASSPGGDPLAAFF. In DNA, the CDR3 is TGTGCCAGCTCACCGGGGGGGGACCCCCTCGCAGCTTTCTTT.

This clonotype was recorded many times. This rearrangement joins TRBV7-2 to TRBJ2-7, with 7 bases lining up with TRBD1. This CDR3 has 17 residues. The V segment lost 3 bases and the J segment 0 bases; nucleotides outside the gene matches: 11. CDR1 is SGHTA and CDR2 is FQGNSA in the germline V gene. CDR3 DNA sequence: TGTGCCAGCAGCTTTAGGGACAGTCCATGGAGCTCCTACGAGCAGTACTTC. Its translation: CASSFRDSPWSSYEQYF. The variable domain in full, completed from reference TRBV7-2 and TRBJ2-7, reads GAGVSQSPSNKVTEKGKDVELRCDPISGHTALYWYRQSLGQGLEFLIYFQGNSAPDKSGLPSDRFSAERTGGSVSTLTIQRTQQEDSAVYLCASSFRDSPWSSYEQYFGPGTRLTVT.

This clonotype was detected ten times or more. The rearrangement joins TRBV5-1 to TRBJ2-2, with D possibly matching TRBD1 (6 bases). The CDR3 runs 15 residues. Trimming removed 5 bases from V and 1 base from J, with 12 bases in between. Germline CDR1 is SGHRS and CDR2 is YFSETQ. The CDR3 spells CASRLTTGNTGELFF. The CDR3 bases are TGCGCCAGCAGACTCACGACAGGGAACACCGGGGAGCTGTTTTTT.

Ten or more counts support this clonotype. One junction end does not reproduce the germline sequence, and a read error may be involved. The rearrangement joins TRBV28 to TRBJ2-1; a weak D match, TRBD1 (6 bases). From germline, CDR1 is MDHEN and CDR2 SYDVKM. The CDR3 is 15 residues long. In nucleotides, the CDR3 is TGTGCCAGCAGCTTATTACCGGACAGCTACAATGAGCAGTTCTTC. Protein sequence: CASSLLPDSYNEQFF.

The CDR3 reads CSATGGAAKNIQYF. The CDR3 DNA follows: TGCAGTGCTACCGGAGGGGCGGCCAAAAACATTCAGTACTTC. This chain links TRBV20-1 with TRBJ2-4, with TRBD2 as a possible D gene (6 bases). V lost 4 bases and J 1 base, leaving 11 bases between the germline ends. The CDR3 contains 14 residues. Per the germline V gene, CDR1 is DFQATT and CDR2 is SNEGSKA (reference sequence).

The rearrangement joins TRBV7-9 to TRBJ2-1, with 7 bases matching TRBD1. CDR1 and CDR2 (germline): SEHNR, FQNEAQ (reference sequence). J lost 7 bases, V lost 5 bases, and 11 bases had no gene match. This CDR3 spans 15 amino acids. The CDR3 bases are TGTGCCAGCAGCCCCTCGAAGGGGGCTATGAATGAGCAGTTCTTC. This sequence encodes CASSPSKGAMNEQFF.